A selection of T cell receptor beta chains follows, all from one sample in a study of cytomegalovirus exposure and HLA in healthy donors. Some clones are missing from TCRdb's copy, which holds only in-frame ones; the method was immunoSEQ multiplex PCR. The data contain over 85,000 clones, over 60% of them singletons. Input material: PBMCs. These receptors originate from a woman in her fifties or sixties in good health and CMV-seropositive. The CDR3 runs from the conserved cysteine through the conserved F or W. Fields, in order: D gene, clone size, V gene, J gene, CDR3 DNA, CDR3 protein. D genes are given only for firm matches. Size is omitted from some rows. Given values are once, few, many or a class for expanded clones.

NA	NA	TRBV27	TRBJ1-1	TGTGCCAGCAGTTTCTCCCAGTTTGCGGACACTGAAGCTTTCTTT	CASSFSQFADTEAFF
NA	NA	TRBV6-1	TRBJ2-1	TGTGCCACCTCGAGGGAAGTTTACAATGAGCAGTTCTTC	CATSREVYNEQFF
TRBD2	NA	TRBV9	TRBJ2-1	TGTGCCAGCAGCTTTAGCGGGAGTGATTTCAATGAGCAGTTCTTC	CASSFSGSDFNEQFF
NA	NA	TRBV6-5	TRBJ1-1	TGTGCCAGCAGTTACTCGCCGGGGAGGGCCAACACTGAAGCTTTCTTT	CASSYSPGRANTEAFF
NA	NA	TRBV28	TRBJ1-1	TGTGCCAGCAGTCAACCGGGATCTGAAGCTTTCTTT	CASSQPGSEAFF
NA	NA	TRBV6-1	TRBJ1-2	TGTGCCAGCAGTGAAACTTTCTATGGCTACACCTTC	CASSETFYGYTF
TRBD2	few	TRBV10-3	TRBJ2-7	TGTGCCATCAGTTTGAGTCCGGGACTAGCCGAAACCCTAAGCTCCTACGAGCAGTACTTC	CAISLSPGLAETLSSYEQYF
NA	NA	TRBV28	TRBJ1-6	TGTGCCAGCACAGCTAGGGGCCGGTCACCCCTCCACTTT	CASTARGRSPLHF
NA	NA	TRBV5-1	TRBJ2-5	TGCGCCAGCAGCTTTGCAGGGTCAGGGGAGACCCAGTACTTC	CASSFAGSGETQYF
TRBD1	few	TRBV28	TRBJ2-7	TGTGCCAGCAGTGTGACCGGGACAGGGCAGTACGAGCAGTACTTC	CASSVTGTGQYEQYF
TRBD1	once	TRBV4-2	TRBJ2-3	TGTGCCAGCAGCCAGGGCAGGGGGAACGCAGATACGCAGTATTTT	CASSQGRGNADTQYF
TRBD2	NA	TRBV10-3	TRBJ2-7	TGTGCCATCAGTGGACAAGCAATGCCGGGACTAGCGGGAGGGCCTAGATCCTACGAGCAGTACTTC	CAISGQAMPGLAGGPRSYEQYF
TRBD1	once	TRBV10-3	TRBJ2-1	TGTGCCATCATGGGGACAGGGGGAACCTACAATGAGCAGTTCTTC	CAIMGTGGTYNEQFF
NA	NA	TRBV11-2	TRBJ2-2	TGTGCCAGCAGATATACAGGGATCGGCGGGGAGCTGTTTTTT	CASRYTGIGGELFF
TRBD2	NA	TRBV7-7	TRBJ2-5	TGTGCTAGCAGCTTTGGACTAGCGGGAGGGCAAGAGACCCAGTACTTC	CASSFGLAGGQETQYF
TRBD1	NA	TRBV27	TRBJ1-1	TGTGCCAGCAGTGTAACAGGGGGTAGGAACACTGAAGCTTTCTTT	CASSVTGGRNTEAFF
TRBD2	few	TRBV6-5	TRBJ2-7	TGTGCCAGCAGTCTAGCGGGAGGGAGCTCCTACGAGCAGTACTTC	CASSLAGGSSYEQYF
NA	NA	TRBV7-3	TRBJ1-3	TGTGCCAGCAGCACAGGGCAGGCTGGAAACACCATATATTTT	CASSTGQAGNTIYF
TRBD2	NA	TRBV28	TRBJ2-6	TGTGCCAGCACCTACGAGGGGATAGCGGGAGTCCTACCGCTCTGGCCAGCCAACGTCCTGACTTTC	CASTYEGIAGVLPLWPANVLTF
NA	NA	TRBV5-4	TRBJ2-7	TGTGCCAGCACCGCCGGCGGGTCAGGTTACGAGCAGTACTTC	CASTAGGSGYEQYF
TRBD1	NA	TRBV27	TRBJ1-5	TGTGCCAGCAGTTTCAATACGCCAGGGGGGAATCAGCCCCAGCATTTT	CASSFNTPGGNQPQHF
NA	once	TRBV5-4	TRBJ1-1	TGTGCCAGCAGACCCACAACAGGGTATGACACTGAAGCTTTCTTT	CASRPTTGYDTEAFF
NA	NA	TRBV27	TRBJ2-3	TGTGCCAGCCGGGTGGGCGGGTATGGACTGGATACGCAGTATTTT	CASRVGGYGLDTQYF
TRBD1	NA	TRBV28	TRBJ1-2	TGTGCCAGCAGTTCCCCGGGACAGGGGGGAGGCTACACCTTC	CASSSPGQGGGYTF
NA	NA	TRBV12-5	TRBJ1-2	TGTGCTAGTGGTTTGGATCTTTTTGAGGGTAACTATGGCTACACCTTC	CASGLDLFEGNYGYTF
NA	NA	TRBV7-9	TRBJ1-5	TGTGCCAGCAGCTCCGGTTTCGATCAGCCCCAGCATTTT	CASSSGFDQPQHF
TRBD2	NA	TRBV9	TRBJ2-7	TGTGCCAGCAGCGTGGGACTAGCGGGAGTCTACGAGCAGTACTTC	CASSVGLAGVYEQYF
TRBD2	NA	TRBV27	TRBJ2-7	TGTGCCAGCAGTTTATCTAGCGGGAGGATTTACGAGCAGTACTTC	CASSLSSGRIYEQYF
TRBD2	once	TRBV27	TRBJ2-1	TGTGCCAGCAGTTTATCTAGCGGGAGTGGCAATGAGCAGTTCTTC	CASSLSSGSGNEQFF
TRBD1	NA	TRBV2	TRBJ1-6	TGTGCCAGCAGCATCGCAGGGACAGGCAATAATTCACCCCTCCACTTT	CASSIAGTGNNSPLHF
NA	NA	TRBV7-9	TRBJ1-1	TGTGCCAGCAGTACTTTAGTAACCAGGGCTTTCTTT	CASSTLVTRAFF
NA	NA	TRBV5-1	TRBJ2-1	TGCGCCAGCAGCTTTGAGGGTCCCAATGAGCAGTTCTTC	CASSFEGPNEQFF
TRBD1	NA	TRBV2	TRBJ1-1	TGTGCCAGCAGGTCCGGGACAGGACGAATCTTGTTGAACACTGAAGCTTTCTTT	CASRSGTGRILLNTEAFF
NA	NA	TRBV19	TRBJ1-5	TGTGCCAGCGGGACTTACAATCAGCCCCAGCATTTT	CASGTYNQPQHF
TRBD2	NA	TRBV6-5	TRBJ2-7	TGTGCCAGCACCCTCGGGACTAGCGGATACTACGAGCAGTACTTC	CASTLGTSGYYEQYF
NA	NA	TRBV7-6	TRBJ2-7	TGTGCCAGCAGCTTAGTGGACTCAACTACCTACGAGCAGTACTTC	CASSLVDSTTYEQYF
NA	NA	TRBV2	TRBJ2-6	TGTGCCAGCAGTGGTGACAGGATCTCTGGGGCCAACGTCCTGACTTTC	CASSGDRISGANVLTF
NA	NA	TRBV27	TRBJ2-5	TGTGCCAGCAGTTTAAGGACGGGATTTGAAGAGACCCAGTACTTC	CASSLRTGFEETQYF
NA	NA	TRBV5-1	TRBJ2-2	TGCGCCAGCAGCTTGCTCTCCCAGGCGAACACCGGGGAGCTGTTTTTT	CASSLLSQANTGELFF
NA	NA	TRBV9	TRBJ1-2	TGTGCCAGCAGCGTAGAGGACAGCTATGGCTACACCTTC	CASSVEDSYGYTF
NA	NA	TRBV4-2	TRBJ2-2	TGTGCCAGCAGCCAAGATTTGGGCAGGGGGAACACCGGGGAGCTGTTTTTT	CASSQDLGRGNTGELFF
TRBD2	NA	TRBV28	TRBJ2-2	TGTGCCAGCAGTTTATGGCTAGCGGGCCACGCGAACACCGGGGAGCTGTTTTTT	CASSLWLAGHANTGELFF
NA	NA	TRBV6-1	TRBJ2-1	TGTGCCAGCCTTCTCAGGGTCAATGAGCAGTTCTTC	CASLLRVNEQFF
NA	NA	TRBV10-2	TRBJ2-7	TGCGCCAGCAGTGACCTCCGGGGCTCCTACGAGCAGTACTTC	CASSDLRGSYEQYF
NA	once	TRBV15	TRBJ1-5	TGTGCCACCAGCAGAGACCCGGTGTTTGGCAATCAGCCCCAGCATTTT	CATSRDPVFGNQPQHF
TRBD1	NA	TRBV2	TRBJ1-2	TGTGCCAGCGGTCAACAGGGGGCAGGTGGCTACACCTTC	CASGQQGAGGYTF
TRBD2	NA	TRBV27	TRBJ2-7	TGTGCCAGCAGTTTAAGACTAGCTGGTTACGAGCAGTACTTC	CASSLRLAGYEQYF
TRBD2	NA	TRBV5-1	TRBJ2-7	TGCGCCAGCAGCTTGAGTCGTGGACTAGCGGGGAGCTACGAGCAGTACTTC	CASSLSRGLAGSYEQYF
NA	NA	TRBV7-9	TRBJ2-5	TGTGCCAGCAGCCCAGGGTTAGCCGAAGAGACCCAGTACTTC	CASSPGLAEETQYF
NA	NA	TRBV7-8	TRBJ2-7	TGTGCCAGCAGCTCTAACAGGGCGGGGGTGATTCGGCAGTACTTC	CASSSNRAGVIRQYF
NA	NA	TRBV18	TRBJ2-3	TGTGCCAGCTCACCACTTCTCACAGATACGCAGTATTTT	CASSPLLTDTQYF
TRBD1	NA	TRBV9	TRBJ2-7	TGTGCCAGCAGTGTTACCGGGACAGGGTACGACGAGCAGTACTTC	CASSVTGTGYDEQYF
NA	NA	TRBV7-9	TRBJ2-2	TGTTCCAGCAGCTTAATCCGTTGGAACACCGGGGAGCTGTTTTTT	CSSSLIRWNTGELFF
NA	few	TRBV5-1	TRBJ1-4	TGCGCCAGCAGCTCCAGGTCGCCTAATGAAAAACTGTTTTTT	CASSSRSPNEKLFF
NA	once	TRBV18	TRBJ1-1	TGTGCCAGCTCACCCGATTACAGGGTTCTGAACACTGAAGCTTTCTTT	CASSPDYRVLNTEAFF